This record covers a single T cell receptor beta chain. The antigen is unknown. The CDR3 contains 14 residues. Trimming stripped 0 bases from V and 4 bases from J, with 10 bases between. Looked up from germline, CDR1 is SGHRS and CDR2 is YFSETQ. This record belongs to a study of shared clonotypes between healthy human individuals. The repertoire was sequenced with immunoSEQ multiplex PCR; TCRdb's copy has only in-frame clones and lacks some. Found here are roughly 2.5 million clones, 85% to 95% of them singletons; the top ten hold 0.13% to 0.15%. Points from the study as a whole: An effect of sequencing depth on clonotype sharing among donors was expected.

The sample taken for sequencing was naive CD4+ T cells sorted from blood. Noted subset: CD45RA+ positively selected. The clonotype was recovered from a man aged 18 to 35 in good health. This chain uses TRBV5-1 with TRBJ2-5; TRBD2 might be the D (5 bases). CDR3 region: CASSLAGSAETQYF. The CDR3 nucleotides read TGCGCCAGCAGCTTGGCCGGTAGCGCAGAGACCCAGTACTTC.